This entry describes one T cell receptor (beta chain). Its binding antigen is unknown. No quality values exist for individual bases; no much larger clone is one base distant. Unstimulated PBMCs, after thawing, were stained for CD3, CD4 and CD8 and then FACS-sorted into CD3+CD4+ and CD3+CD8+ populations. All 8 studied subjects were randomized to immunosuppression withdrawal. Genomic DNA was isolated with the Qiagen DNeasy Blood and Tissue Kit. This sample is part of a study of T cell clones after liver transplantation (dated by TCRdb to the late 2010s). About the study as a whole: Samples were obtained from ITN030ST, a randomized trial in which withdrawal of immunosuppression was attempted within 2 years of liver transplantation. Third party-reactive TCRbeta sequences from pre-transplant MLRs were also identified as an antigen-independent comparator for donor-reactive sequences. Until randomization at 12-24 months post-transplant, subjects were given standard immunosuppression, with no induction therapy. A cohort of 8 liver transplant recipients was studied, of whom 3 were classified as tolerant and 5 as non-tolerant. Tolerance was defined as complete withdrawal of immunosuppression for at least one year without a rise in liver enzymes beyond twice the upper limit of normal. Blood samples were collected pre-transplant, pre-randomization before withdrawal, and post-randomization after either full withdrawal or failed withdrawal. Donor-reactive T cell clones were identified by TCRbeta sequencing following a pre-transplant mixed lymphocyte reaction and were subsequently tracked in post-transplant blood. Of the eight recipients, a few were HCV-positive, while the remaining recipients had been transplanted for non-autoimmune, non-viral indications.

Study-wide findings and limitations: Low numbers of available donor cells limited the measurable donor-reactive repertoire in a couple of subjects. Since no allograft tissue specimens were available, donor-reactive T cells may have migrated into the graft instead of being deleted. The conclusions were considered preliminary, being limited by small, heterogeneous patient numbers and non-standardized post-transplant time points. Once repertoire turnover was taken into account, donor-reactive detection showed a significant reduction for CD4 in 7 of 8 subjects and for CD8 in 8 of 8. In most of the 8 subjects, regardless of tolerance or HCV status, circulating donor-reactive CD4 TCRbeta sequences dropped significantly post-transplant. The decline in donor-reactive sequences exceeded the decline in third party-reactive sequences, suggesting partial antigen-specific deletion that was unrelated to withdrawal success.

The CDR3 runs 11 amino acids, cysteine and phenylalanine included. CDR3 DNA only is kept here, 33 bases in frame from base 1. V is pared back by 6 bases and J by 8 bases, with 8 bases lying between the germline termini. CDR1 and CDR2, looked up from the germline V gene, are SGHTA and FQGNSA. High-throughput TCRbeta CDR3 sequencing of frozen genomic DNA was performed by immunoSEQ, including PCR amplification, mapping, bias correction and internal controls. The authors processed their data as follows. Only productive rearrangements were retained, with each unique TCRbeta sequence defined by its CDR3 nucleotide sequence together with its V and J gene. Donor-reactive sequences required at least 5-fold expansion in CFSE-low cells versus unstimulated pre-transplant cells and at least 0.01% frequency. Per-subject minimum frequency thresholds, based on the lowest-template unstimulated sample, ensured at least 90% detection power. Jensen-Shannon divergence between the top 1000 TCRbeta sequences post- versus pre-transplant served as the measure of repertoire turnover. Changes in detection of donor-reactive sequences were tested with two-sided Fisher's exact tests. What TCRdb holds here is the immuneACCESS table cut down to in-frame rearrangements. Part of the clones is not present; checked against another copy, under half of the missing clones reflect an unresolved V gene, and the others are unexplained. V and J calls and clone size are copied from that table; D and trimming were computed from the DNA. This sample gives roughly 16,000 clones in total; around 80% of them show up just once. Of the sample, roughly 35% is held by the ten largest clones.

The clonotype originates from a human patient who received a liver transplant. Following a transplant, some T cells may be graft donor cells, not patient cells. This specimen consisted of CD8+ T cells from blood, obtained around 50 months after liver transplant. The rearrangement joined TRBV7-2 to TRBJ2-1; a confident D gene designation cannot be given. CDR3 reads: CASSEADEQFF. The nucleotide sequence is TGTGCCAGCAGTGAGGCCGATGAGCAGTTCTTC.